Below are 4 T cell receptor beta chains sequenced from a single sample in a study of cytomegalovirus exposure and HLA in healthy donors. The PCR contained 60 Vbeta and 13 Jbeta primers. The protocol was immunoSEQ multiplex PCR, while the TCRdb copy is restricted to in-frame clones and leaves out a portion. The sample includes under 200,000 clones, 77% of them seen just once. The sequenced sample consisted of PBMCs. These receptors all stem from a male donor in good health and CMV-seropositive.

The CDR3 bases are TGTGCCAGCAGCCCAAGGGGGGGGGACCTCCAAGGGGCCCAGTACTTC. This encodes CASSPRGGDLQGAQYF. V is TRBV7-2 and J is TRBJ2-5; D is possibly TRBD2 (7 bases). CDR1 and CDR2 (germline): SGHTA, FQGNSA. The length of the CDR3 is 16 residues. With 5 bases removed from V and 9 bases from J, the gap between germline ends came to 25 bases. The whole variable domain, filled in from reference TRBV7-2 and TRBJ2-5, reads GAGVSQSPSNKVTEKGKDVELRCDPISGHTALYWYRQSLGQGLEFLIYFQGNSAPDKSGLPSDRFSAERTGGSVSTLTIQRTQQEDSAVYLCASSPRGGDLQGAQYFGPGTRLLVL.

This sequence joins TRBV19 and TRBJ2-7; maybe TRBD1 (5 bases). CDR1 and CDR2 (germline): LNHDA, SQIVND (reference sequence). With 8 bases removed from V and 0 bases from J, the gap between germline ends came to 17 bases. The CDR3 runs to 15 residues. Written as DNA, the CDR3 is TGTGCCAGTCAAAATCCAGGGTCGGGCTCCTACGAGCAGTACTTC. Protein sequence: CASQNPGSGSYEQYF. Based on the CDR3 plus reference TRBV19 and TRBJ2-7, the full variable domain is DGGITQSPKYLFRKEGQNVTLSCEQNLNHDAMYWYRQDPGQGLRLIYYSQIVNDFQKGDIAEGYSVSREKKESFPLTVTSAQKNPTAFYLCASQNPGSGSYEQYFGPGTRLTVT.

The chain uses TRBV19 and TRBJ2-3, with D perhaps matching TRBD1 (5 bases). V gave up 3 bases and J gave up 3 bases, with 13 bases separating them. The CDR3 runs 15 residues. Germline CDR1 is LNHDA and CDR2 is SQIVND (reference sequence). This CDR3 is CASSISWQGTDTQYF. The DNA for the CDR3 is TGTGCCAGTAGTATCAGTTGGCAGGGAACAGATACGCAGTATTTT.

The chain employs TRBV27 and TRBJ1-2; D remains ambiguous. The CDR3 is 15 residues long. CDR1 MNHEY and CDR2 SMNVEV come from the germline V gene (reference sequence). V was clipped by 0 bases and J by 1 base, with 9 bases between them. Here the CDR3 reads CASSLSSTLNYGYTF. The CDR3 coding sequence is TGTGCCAGCAGTTTATCGTCGACACTTAACTATGGCTACACCTTC.